Listed below are T cell receptor beta chains from one sample, sequenced in a study of blood T cells in healthy people across ages. One entry per CDR3 protein, called by TCRdb with MiXCR from the 5' RACE reads. Counted here are fewer than 1,000,000 distinct CDR3 sequences, roughly 44% occurring once; the ten biggest clones make up under 20%. The material sequenced was blood. The receptors here all came from a man aged 55 to 70 in good health. Each CDR3 is given with its conserved first and last residue. Each record gives: CDR3 length, V gene, D gene, clone size, J gene, CDR3 DNA, CDR3 protein. The D gene is left open where the match is weak. Clone size is given for some rows only: seen once, a few or many times, or a class if the clone is expanded.

CDR3 length: 16; V gene: TRBV4-1; D gene: .; clone size: many; J gene: TRBJ1-2; CDR3 DNA: TGCGCCAGCAGCCAAGAGTTGGCAGGAGCTAACTATGGCTACACCTTC; CDR3 protein: CASSQELAGANYGYTF
CDR3 length: 13; V gene: TRBV29-1; D gene: .; clone size: .; J gene: TRBJ1-6; CDR3 DNA: TGCAGCGTCGCCTATAGGGTGGATTCACCCCTCCACTTT; CDR3 protein: CSVAYRVDSPLHF
CDR3 length: 14; V gene: TRBV6-5; D gene: .; clone size: .; J gene: TRBJ2-7; CDR3 DNA: TGTGCCAGCAGTTACGGCCCTTCGGCCTACGAGCAGTACTTC; CDR3 protein: CASSYGPSAYEQYF
CDR3 length: 16; V gene: TRBV11-3; D gene: .; clone size: .; J gene: TRBJ2-3; CDR3 DNA: TGTGCCAGCAGCAGAACTAGCCCCAGATTACCAGATACGCAGTATTTT; CDR3 protein: CASSRTSPRLPDTQYF
CDR3 length: 14; V gene: TRBV4-3; D gene: TRBD1; clone size: .; J gene: TRBJ1-2; CDR3 DNA: TGCGCCAGCAGCCATGTCCAGGGGGCGCGCGGCTACACCTTC; CDR3 protein: CASSHVQGARGYTF
CDR3 length: 12; V gene: TRBV25-1; D gene: .; clone size: .; J gene: TRBJ2-7; CDR3 DNA: TGTGCCAGCAGTGACCAGACCGCCGAGCAGTACTTC; CDR3 protein: CASSDQTAEQYF
CDR3 length: 20; V gene: TRBV7-9; D gene: .; clone size: few; J gene: TRBJ2-5; CDR3 DNA: TGTGCCAGCAGCCCCCCCGGGGGCGTTACCAGAGCGGGGTACCAAGAGACCCAGTACTTC; CDR3 protein: CASSPPGGVTRAGYQETQYF
CDR3 length: 14; V gene: TRBV12-3/TRBV12-4; D gene: TRBD1; clone size: few; J gene: TRBJ2-1; CDR3 DNA: TGTGCCAGCTCCAGGGACAGGGAGTACAATGAGCAGTTCTTC; CDR3 protein: CASSRDREYNEQFF
CDR3 length: 14; V gene: TRBV12-5; D gene: .; clone size: .; J gene: TRBJ2-7; CDR3 DNA: TGTGCTAGTGGAATCGGGACCGGGGACTACGAGCAGTACTTC; CDR3 protein: CASGIGTGDYEQYF
CDR3 length: 16; V gene: TRBV6-5; D gene: TRBD1; clone size: .; J gene: TRBJ1-3; CDR3 DNA: TGTGCCAGCAAGCTTACGGGACAGCACTCTGGAAACACCATATATTTT; CDR3 protein: CASKLTGQHSGNTIYF
CDR3 length: 15; V gene: TRBV6-5; D gene: TRBD1; clone size: once; J gene: TRBJ2-3; CDR3 DNA: TGTGCCAGCAGTTACACTAGGGGGCTACCCGATACGCAGTATTTT; CDR3 protein: CASSYTRGLPDTQYF
CDR3 length: 16; V gene: TRBV19; D gene: TRBD1; clone size: .; J gene: TRBJ1-6; CDR3 DNA: TGTGCCAGTAGTATCTCCGGACAGGGGGCTCGTTCACCCCTCCACTTT; CDR3 protein: CASSISGQGARSPLHF
CDR3 length: 16; V gene: TRBV7-2; D gene: .; clone size: .; J gene: TRBJ1-2; CDR3 DNA: TGTGCCAGCAGCCCATCCGGGCAGAGATCAAACTATGGCTACACCTTC; CDR3 protein: CASSPSGQRSNYGYTF
CDR3 length: 14; V gene: TRBV7-2; D gene: .; clone size: .; J gene: TRBJ2-5; CDR3 DNA: TGTGCCAGCAGTTCCCGACGGGGCCGGGAGACCCAGTACTTC; CDR3 protein: CASSSRRGRETQYF
CDR3 length: 18; V gene: TRBV12-3/TRBV12-4; D gene: TRBD2; clone size: .; J gene: TRBJ2-1; CDR3 DNA: TGTTCCAGCAGTTTAGCCCCGACTAGCGGGGGGACTTACAATGAGCAGTTCTTC; CDR3 protein: CSSSLAPTSGGTYNEQFF
CDR3 length: 16; V gene: TRBV18; D gene: TRBD1; clone size: .; J gene: TRBJ1-1; CDR3 DNA: TGTGCCAGCTCACCTTGGACAGGGGGCGGGAACACTGAAGCTTTCTTT; CDR3 protein: CASSPWTGGGNTEAFF
CDR3 length: 12; V gene: TRBV29-1; D gene: .; clone size: .; J gene: TRBJ2-1; CDR3 DNA: TGCAGCGTTGCGGGGCAAAGCAATGAGCAGTTCTTC; CDR3 protein: CSVAGQSNEQFF
CDR3 length: 12; V gene: TRBV2; D gene: .; clone size: few; J gene: TRBJ2-7; CDR3 DNA: TGTGCCAGCAAGGGGGACACCTACGAGCAGTACTTC; CDR3 protein: CASKGDTYEQYF
CDR3 length: 16; V gene: TRBV18; D gene: .; clone size: .; J gene: TRBJ2-3; CDR3 DNA: TGTGCCAGCTCACCCATTGCACTATCTAGCACAGATACGCAGTATTTT; CDR3 protein: CASSPIALSSTDTQYF
CDR3 length: 14; V gene: TRBV20-1; D gene: TRBD1; clone size: .; J gene: TRBJ2-7; CDR3 DNA: TGCAGTGCTAGTTACAGGGGGCAATACAATGAGCAGTACTTC; CDR3 protein: CSASYRGQYNEQYF
CDR3 length: 16; V gene: TRBV9; D gene: .; clone size: few; J gene: TRBJ2-3; CDR3 DNA: TGTGCCAGCAGCCCTCGGCCTAGGGGGGACACAGATACGCAGTATTTT; CDR3 protein: CASSPRPRGDTDTQYF
CDR3 length: 13; V gene: TRBV9; D gene: .; clone size: few; J gene: TRBJ2-1; CDR3 DNA: TGTGCCAGCAGCGTAGCGGACTACAATGAGCAGTTCTTC; CDR3 protein: CASSVADYNEQFF
CDR3 length: 14; V gene: TRBV20-1; D gene: .; clone size: .; J gene: TRBJ2-7; CDR3 DNA: TGCAGTGCTAGAGCCGGGACGGTGCACTACGAGCAGTACTTC; CDR3 protein: CSARAGTVHYEQYF
CDR3 length: 14; V gene: TRBV2; D gene: .; clone size: .; J gene: TRBJ2-1; CDR3 DNA: TGTGCCAGCAGTCTCCGACGGTCCTACAATGAGCAGTTCTTC; CDR3 protein: CASSLRRSYNEQFF
CDR3 length: 16; V gene: TRBV11-2; D gene: .; clone size: .; J gene: TRBJ2-1; CDR3 DNA: TGTGCCAGCAGCTTAGATCAGGCGGGTCTATACAATGAGCAGTTCTTC; CDR3 protein: CASSLDQAGLYNEQFF
CDR3 length: 15; V gene: TRBV27; D gene: .; clone size: .; J gene: TRBJ1-1; CDR3 DNA: TGTGCCAGCAGCCCCCGGGGGGGGCGCGTGCCTGAAGCTTTCTTT; CDR3 protein: CASSPRGGRVPEAFF
CDR3 length: 16; V gene: TRBV4-2; D gene: .; clone size: .; J gene: TRBJ2-3; CDR3 DNA: TGTGCCAGCACCGAAGAGGCGGTACGGGGCCTAGATACGCAGTATTTT; CDR3 protein: CASTEEAVRGLDTQYF
CDR3 length: 13; V gene: TRBV3-1; D gene: .; clone size: few; J gene: TRBJ2-7; CDR3 DNA: TGTGCCAGCAGCCAGCCCAGCGGCTACGAGCAGTACTTC; CDR3 protein: CASSQPSGYEQYF
CDR3 length: 16; V gene: TRBV7-9; D gene: TRBD1; clone size: few; J gene: TRBJ1-1; CDR3 DNA: TGTGCCAGCAGCCATGGGACAGGGGTAGGGAACACTGAAGCTTTCTTT; CDR3 protein: CASSHGTGVGNTEAFF
CDR3 length: 16; V gene: TRBV9; D gene: .; clone size: .; J gene: TRBJ2-5; CDR3 DNA: TGTGTCAGCAGCGTAGGACAAGGGGCCGGGGGTACCGGGCAGTACTTC; CDR3 protein: CVSSVGQGAGGTGQYF
CDR3 length: 13; V gene: TRBV6-5; D gene: .; clone size: few; J gene: TRBJ1-5; CDR3 DNA: TGTGCCAGCAGTACGGACAGACGGCAGCCCCAGCATTTT; CDR3 protein: CASSTDRRQPQHF
CDR3 length: 15; V gene: TRBV30; D gene: .; clone size: .; J gene: TRBJ2-6; CDR3 DNA: TGTGCCTGGAGTACCGGGACGGCTGGGGCCAACGTCCTGACTTTC; CDR3 protein: CAWSTGTAGANVLTF
CDR3 length: 18; V gene: TRBV20-1; D gene: TRBD2; clone size: .; J gene: TRBJ2-7; CDR3 DNA: TGCAGTGCCAGAGGTGGGACTAGCGGGGGGACCCTCTCCTACGAGCAGTACTTC; CDR3 protein: CSARGGTSGGTLSYEQYF
CDR3 length: 20; V gene: TRBV12-3/TRBV12-4; D gene: TRBD1; clone size: many; J gene: TRBJ2-4; CDR3 DNA: TGTGCCAGTGGGGGAACCGGGACAGGGACCCATAGTGCGTCCTATAACATTCAGTACTTC; CDR3 protein: CASGGTGTGTHSASYNIQYF
CDR3 length: 13; V gene: TRBV12-3/TRBV12-4; D gene: TRBD1; clone size: .; J gene: TRBJ1-2; CDR3 DNA: TGTACCAGCAGCAGGGACAGAATTTATGGCTACACCTTC; CDR3 protein: CTSSRDRIYGYTF
CDR3 length: 11; V gene: TRBV7-9; D gene: .; clone size: few; J gene: TRBJ2-7; CDR3 DNA: TGTGCCAGCAGATTGAACAATGAGCAGTACTTC; CDR3 protein: CASRLNNEQYF
CDR3 length: 12; V gene: TRBV6-6; D gene: TRBD2; clone size: once; J gene: TRBJ2-7; CDR3 DNA: TGTGCCAGCAGGGATAATAGCGGGGAGCAGTACTTC; CDR3 protein: CASRDNSGEQYF
CDR3 length: 15; V gene: TRBV4-3; D gene: .; clone size: few; J gene: TRBJ2-7; CDR3 DNA: TGCGCCAGCAGCCAAGATTTGCGACAGACCTACGAGCAGTACTTC; CDR3 protein: CASSQDLRQTYEQYF
CDR3 length: 14; V gene: TRBV6-1; D gene: .; clone size: .; J gene: TRBJ2-5; CDR3 DNA: TGTGCCAGCAGTGAACACAGGGTCAGAGAGACCCAGTACTTC; CDR3 protein: CASSEHRVRETQYF
CDR3 length: 14; V gene: TRBV5-1; D gene: TRBD1; clone size: .; J gene: TRBJ2-7; CDR3 DNA: TGCGCCAGCACCCTGACAGGGGCGAAGGACGAGCAGTACTTC; CDR3 protein: CASTLTGAKDEQYF
CDR3 length: 14; V gene: TRBV11-2; D gene: .; clone size: .; J gene: TRBJ2-5; CDR3 DNA: TGTGCCAGCAGCTCTAGGGAGGACAGTTTAGAGCAGTACTTC; CDR3 protein: CASSSREDSLEQYF
CDR3 length: 12; V gene: TRBV30; D gene: .; clone size: .; J gene: TRBJ2-4; CDR3 DNA: TGTGCCTGGAGTCGATCCGGGGGACAGAAGTACTTC; CDR3 protein: CAWSRSGGQKYF
CDR3 length: 13; V gene: TRBV7-6; D gene: .; clone size: .; J gene: TRBJ1-2; CDR3 DNA: TGTGCCAGCAGCGAGCGTGACACGGACGGCTACACCTTC; CDR3 protein: CASSERDTDGYTF
CDR3 length: 16; V gene: TRBV6-5; D gene: TRBD1; clone size: .; J gene: TRBJ2-1; CDR3 DNA: TGTGCCAGCAGTCCCCGAGTGAGGGGGCCCTACAATGAGCAGTTCTTC; CDR3 protein: CASSPRVRGPYNEQFF
CDR3 length: 13; V gene: TRBV29-1; D gene: .; clone size: .; J gene: TRBJ1-5; CDR3 DNA: TGCAGCGTTGAACTTGGGCGCAATCAGCCCCAGCATTTT; CDR3 protein: CSVELGRNQPQHF
CDR3 length: 10; V gene: TRBV29-1; D gene: .; clone size: many; J gene: TRBJ2-5; CDR3 DNA: TGCAGCGGCTTAAAAGAGACCCAGTACTTC; CDR3 protein: CSGLKETQYF
CDR3 length: 16; V gene: TRBV5-6; D gene: TRBD1; clone size: few; J gene: TRBJ2-1; CDR3 DNA: TGTGCCAGCAGCTTGTTCTCAGGACAGGGGTACAATGAGCAGTTCTTC; CDR3 protein: CASSLFSGQGYNEQFF
CDR3 length: 15; V gene: TRBV20-1; D gene: .; clone size: .; J gene: TRBJ1-4; CDR3 DNA: TGCAGTGCTAGATATCACAGGGTTACTAATGAAAAACTGTTTTTT; CDR3 protein: CSARYHRVTNEKLFF
CDR3 length: 17; V gene: TRBV27; D gene: .; clone size: few; J gene: TRBJ2-3; CDR3 DNA: TGTGCCAGCACCCGTCGGATGCCGGGGGAGATCACAGATACGCAGTATTTT; CDR3 protein: CASTRRMPGEITDTQYF
CDR3 length: 13; V gene: TRBV7-8; D gene: TRBD1; clone size: .; J gene: TRBJ2-7; CDR3 DNA: TGTGCCAGCAGCTCGGAGACAGGGCGAGAGCAGTACTTC; CDR3 protein: CASSSETGREQYF
CDR3 length: 16; V gene: TRBV7-2; D gene: TRBD1; clone size: few; J gene: TRBJ2-3; CDR3 DNA: TGTGCCAGCAGCTCGCAGGGGGCTAGACTCACAGATACGCAGTATTTT; CDR3 protein: CASSSQGARLTDTQYF
CDR3 length: 15; V gene: TRBV12-3/TRBV12-4; D gene: .; clone size: .; J gene: TRBJ2-1; CDR3 DNA: TGTGCCAGCAGTAGATGGGGTAGCTCCTACAATGAGCAGTTCTTC; CDR3 protein: CASSRWGSSYNEQFF
CDR3 length: 14; V gene: TRBV9; D gene: .; clone size: .; J gene: TRBJ2-1; CDR3 DNA: TGTGCCAGCAGCGTAGGGGGTAGATACAATGAGCAGTTCTTC; CDR3 protein: CASSVGGRYNEQFF
CDR3 length: 17; V gene: TRBV4-2; D gene: TRBD2; clone size: .; J gene: TRBJ2-5; CDR3 DNA: TGTGCCAGCAGCCGGGGGGGAGGTCGGACTGTTCAAGAGACCCAGTACTTC; CDR3 protein: CASSRGGGRTVQETQYF